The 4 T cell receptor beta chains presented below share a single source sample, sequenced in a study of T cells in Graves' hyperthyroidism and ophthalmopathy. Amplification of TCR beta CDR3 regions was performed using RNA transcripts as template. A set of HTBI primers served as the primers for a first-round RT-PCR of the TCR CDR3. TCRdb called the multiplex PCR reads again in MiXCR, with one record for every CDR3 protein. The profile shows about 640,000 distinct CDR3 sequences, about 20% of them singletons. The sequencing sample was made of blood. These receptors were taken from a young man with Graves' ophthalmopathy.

CDR3 loop: CASSVRWGSYNEQFF. The CDR3 DNA is TGCGCCAGCAGCGTTAGGTGGGGCTCCTACAATGAGCAGTTCTTC. The chain links TRBV4-1 to TRBJ2-1; D gene uncertain. Per germline, CDR1 MGHRA and CDR2 YSYEKL. Trimming left V 5 bases short and J 0 bases short, with 11 bases between. The CDR3 runs to 15 residues.

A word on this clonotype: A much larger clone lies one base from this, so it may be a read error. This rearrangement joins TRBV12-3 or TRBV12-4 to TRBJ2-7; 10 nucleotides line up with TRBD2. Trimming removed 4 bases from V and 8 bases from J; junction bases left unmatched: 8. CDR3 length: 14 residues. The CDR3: CASSSGLAPLKQYF. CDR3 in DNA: TGTGCCAGCAGTTCGGGACTAGCGCCACTCAAGCAGTACTTC.

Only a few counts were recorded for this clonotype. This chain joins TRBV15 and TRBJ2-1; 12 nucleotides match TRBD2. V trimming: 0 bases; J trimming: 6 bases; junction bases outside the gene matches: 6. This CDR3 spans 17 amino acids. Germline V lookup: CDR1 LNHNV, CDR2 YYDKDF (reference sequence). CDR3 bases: TGTGCCACCAGCAGAGATCCCCTAGCGGGAGGGTTCAATGAGCAGTTCTTC. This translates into CATSRDPLAGGFNEQFF.

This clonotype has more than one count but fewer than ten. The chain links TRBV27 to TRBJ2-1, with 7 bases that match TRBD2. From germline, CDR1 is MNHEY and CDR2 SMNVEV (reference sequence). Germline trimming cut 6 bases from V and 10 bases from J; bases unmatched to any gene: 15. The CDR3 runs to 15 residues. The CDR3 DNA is TGTGCCAGCAGGGCAAGCGGGAATTCTATAGGAGAGCAGTTCTTC. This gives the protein CASRASGNSIGEQFF.